What follows is one T cell receptor (beta chain) and its context. Its antigen is still unknown. Losses at the gene ends were 0 bases for V and 5 bases for J; bases not matched to a gene: 3. The CDR3 is 15 residues long. Germline CDR1 is SGHDT and CDR2 is YYEEEE. The record originates from a study of shared clonotypes between healthy human individuals. Study-wide points: Roughly 5% of naive CD4 clonotypes were common to a handful of donors.

The assay was run at deep level. Repertoires were generated with immunoSEQ multiplex PCR, while TCRdb's copy carries only in-frame clones and drops some. The data contain about 2 million clones, 85% to 95% of them singletons. Terminally differentiated effector memory CD45RA+ cells were left out of the naive CD8 fraction, which was CD45RO-negative and positively selected for CCR7. Sequences were obtained from naive CD8+ T cells sorted from blood. The TCR was taken from a man aged 18 to 29 in good health. This sequence joins TRBV5-6 and TRBJ1-1, with TRBD1 identical over 11 bases. This CDR3 is CASSLAGTGGTEAFF. CDR3 nucleotides: TGTGCCAGCAGCTTGGCCGGGACAGGGGGGACTGAAGCTTTCTTT.